The clone carrying this T cell receptor beta chain was seen a handful of times. This CDR3 is 17 amino acids long. Germline CDR1 is SGHTA and CDR2 is FQGNSA. Germline trimming cut 0 bases from V and 5 bases from J; bases unmatched to any gene: 7. These data belong to a study of blood T cell repertoires in COVID-19. Study overall: Sources were T cells, B-cell-depleted T cells, or PBMCs; the material itself was cDNA or gDNA.

Sequencing was performed with immunoSEQ multiplex PCR; in TCRdb, only in-frame clones are kept and a portion is missing. This table holds a few hundred thousand clones, about 86% found once. Material: PBMCs or T cells enriched from blood (not recorded which). This TCR came from a woman aged 45-59 years in a cohort exposed to, infected with or recovered from COVID-19 (not recorded which). The V and J genes are TRBV7-2 and TRBJ2-1; TRBD2 matches at 10 bases. In DNA, the CDR3 is TGTGCCAGCAGCTTAGCGGCTACTAGCGGGGCCAACAATGAGCAGTTCTTC. This gives the protein CASSLAATSGANNEQFF.